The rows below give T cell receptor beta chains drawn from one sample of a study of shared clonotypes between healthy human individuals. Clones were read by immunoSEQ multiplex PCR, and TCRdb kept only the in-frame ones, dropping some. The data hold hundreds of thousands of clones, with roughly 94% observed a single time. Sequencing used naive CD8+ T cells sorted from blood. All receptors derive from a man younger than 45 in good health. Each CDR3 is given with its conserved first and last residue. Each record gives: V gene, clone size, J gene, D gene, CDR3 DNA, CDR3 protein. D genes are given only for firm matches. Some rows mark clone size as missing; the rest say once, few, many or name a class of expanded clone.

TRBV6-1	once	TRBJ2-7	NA	TGTGCCAGCAGTGAATACTGGGCCTACGAGCAGTACTTC	CASSEYWAYEQYF
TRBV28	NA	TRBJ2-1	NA	TGTGCCAGCACAGCTTCCTACAATGAGCAGTTCTTC	CASTASYNEQFF
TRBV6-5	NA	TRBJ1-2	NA	TGTGCCAGCAGTTCACAAGGGGGAAATGGCTACACCTTC	CASSSQGGNGYTF
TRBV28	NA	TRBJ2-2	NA	TGTGCCAGCAAAGCCTACACCGGGGAGCTGTTTTTT	CASKAYTGELFF
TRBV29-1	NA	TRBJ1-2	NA	TGCAGCGTTGTTGGGGGCTTCGGCTACACCTTC	CSVVGGFGYTF
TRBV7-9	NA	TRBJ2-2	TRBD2	TGTGCCAGCAGCCCTAGCGGTTGGGTGAACACCGGGGAGCTGTTTTTT	CASSPSGWVNTGELFF
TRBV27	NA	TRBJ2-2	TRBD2	TGTGCCAGCAGTTCAGGAGCGGGAGGGAACACCGGGGAGCTGTTTTTT	CASSSGAGGNTGELFF
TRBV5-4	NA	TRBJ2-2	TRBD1	TGTGCCAGCAGCTCTGGACAGGGGCCCGGGGAGCTGTTTTTT	CASSSGQGPGELFF
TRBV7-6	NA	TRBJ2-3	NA	TGTGCCAGCAGCTTTGCCGGGAGTACAGATACGCAGTATTTT	CASSFAGSTDTQYF
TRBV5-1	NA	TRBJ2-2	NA	TGCGCCAGCAGCTTTGAGGAGAGTAGGAACACCGGGGAGCTGTTTTTT	CASSFEESRNTGELFF
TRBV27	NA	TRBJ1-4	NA	TGTGCCAGCAGTTTCCGGACAACTAATGAAAAACTGTTTTTT	CASSFRTTNEKLFF
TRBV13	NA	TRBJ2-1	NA	TGTGCCAGCAGCTCATATGGGTGGTCCTATTACAATGAGCAGTTCTTC	CASSSYGWSYYNEQFF
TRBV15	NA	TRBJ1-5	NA	TGTGCCACCAAGTTAGGGCCCCCGCCGAATCAGCCCCAGCATTTT	CATKLGPPPNQPQHF
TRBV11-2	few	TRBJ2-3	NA	TGTGCCAGCAGCTTAGCGGGACTCAATACGCAGTATTTT	CASSLAGLNTQYF
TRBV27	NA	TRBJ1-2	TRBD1	TGTGCCAGCACCCTCCGACAGGGGGTGGATGGCTACACCTTC	CASTLRQGVDGYTF
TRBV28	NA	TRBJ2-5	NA	TGTGCCAGCAGCGGGGCCGCGGACGGGGAGACCCAGTACTTC	CASSGAADGETQYF
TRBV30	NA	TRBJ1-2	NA	TGTGCCTGGAGGGGGACACCTCCGGGCTACACCTTC	CAWRGTPPGYTF
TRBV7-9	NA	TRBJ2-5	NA	TGTGCCAGCAGGCCCCCACAGGGCCGGGTAAAGAGCCAGTACTTC	CASRPPQGRVKSQYF
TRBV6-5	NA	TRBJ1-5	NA	TGTGCCAGCAGTTTAACAGGGATCCATCAGCCCCAGCATTTT	CASSLTGIHQPQHF
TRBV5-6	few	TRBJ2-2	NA	TGTGCCAGCAGTGAGCTGTTTTTT	CASSELFF
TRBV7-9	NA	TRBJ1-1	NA	TGTGCCAGCAGCTTCGGCGGGAACACTGAAGCTTTCTTT	CASSFGGNTEAFF
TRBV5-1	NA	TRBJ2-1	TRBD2	TGCGCCAGCAGCTTGGACGGGACTAGCTTCTATGAGCAGTTCTTC	CASSLDGTSFYEQFF
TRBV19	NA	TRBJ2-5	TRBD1	TGTGCCAGTAGTATGAATGACAGGGGCGAAGGGGAGACCCAGTACTTC	CASSMNDRGEGETQYF
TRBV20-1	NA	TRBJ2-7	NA	TGCAGTGCTAGGGTTACCTACGAGCAGTACTTC	CSARVTYEQYF
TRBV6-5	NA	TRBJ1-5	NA	TGTGCCAGCAGACAAAGGGTCTATAGCAATCAGCCCCAGCATTTT	CASRQRVYSNQPQHF
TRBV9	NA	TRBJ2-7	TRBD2	TGTGCCAGCAGCTTTAGCGGGAACTCCTACGAGCAGTACTTC	CASSFSGNSYEQYF